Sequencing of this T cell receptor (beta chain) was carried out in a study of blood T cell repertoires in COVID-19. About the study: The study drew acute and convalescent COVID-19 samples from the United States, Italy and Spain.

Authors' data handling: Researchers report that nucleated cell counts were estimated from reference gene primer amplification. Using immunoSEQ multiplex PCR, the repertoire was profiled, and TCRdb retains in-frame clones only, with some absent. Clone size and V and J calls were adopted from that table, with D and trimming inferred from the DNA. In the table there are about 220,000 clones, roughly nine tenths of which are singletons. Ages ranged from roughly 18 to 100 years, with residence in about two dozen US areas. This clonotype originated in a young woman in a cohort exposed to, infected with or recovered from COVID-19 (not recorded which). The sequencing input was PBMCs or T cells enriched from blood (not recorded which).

CDR3 residues: CASWGHNEQFF. The CDR3 nucleotides read TGTGCCAGCTGGGGGCACAATGAGCAGTTCTTC. The chain has TRBV27 and TRBJ2-1; D perhaps matches TRBD1 (6 bases). The germline V and J ends were trimmed by 8 bases and 5 bases, with 7 bases remaining between them. From germline, CDR1 is MNHEY and CDR2 SMNVEV (reference sequence). This CDR3 region has 11 residues.